This entry features one T cell receptor (beta chain) sequence. The clone's antigen remains unknown. The input lacks base qualities; no much larger clone sits a single base away. The data are from a study of T cell responses to AZD1222 COVID-19 vaccine (TCRdb year 2021). Regarding the complete study: A total of more than 230 trial participants underwent TCR sequencing, of whom about 200 had received two doses of AZD1222 and around 26 had received two doses of the MenACWY control vaccine. Trial participants were enrolled by age into 18-55, 56-69 and 70-plus year subgroups, with 148, 28 and 57 TCR-sequenced participants respectively.

General conclusions and limits of the study: The 56-69-year group was small, and its depth increase did not reach significance, likely because of low power. Vaccine-associated CD4 TCRs spanned the whole spike protein, with dominant responses in regions 160-218 and 743-854. Most participants were white British and females outnumbered males, and the authors suggested that clonal diversity may have been underestimated. After two AZD1222 doses, both the breadth and the depth of spike-specific TCRs were significantly higher than at day 0 and than in MenACWY recipients. Only five or six AZD1222 recipients were SARS-CoV-2 seropositive at baseline, limiting conclusions about previously exposed vaccinees. No day 14 peak-response samples were available, so repertoires were characterized only after the peak T cell response. Reportedly, almost half of the unique spike-specific TCRs recognized epitopes lying outside the regions that are mutated in the B.1.351 and B.1.1.7 variants.

The CDR3 regions of human TCRbeta chains were subjected to immunosequencing. The authors' analysis ran thus. Repertoire TCRs were checked for matches against a reference library of SARS-CoV-2-specific TCRs that had been generated using the MIRA antigen-specificity platform. Breadth meant the fraction of unique TCRs that were SARS-CoV-2-associated, whereas depth meant the fraction of total T cells that were SARS-CoV-2-associated. Each spike-specific TCR was assigned to its reactive spike region and to a CD4 or CD8 class using the MIRA data. Log10-transformed breadth and depth values were compared by one-way ANOVA with Sidak's multiple comparisons tests. The source is immuneACCESS, and TCRdb retained only in-frame sequences with V and J called. Part of the clones is not carried over; for the studies checked, unresolved V genes explain less than half of this, and the remainder is unexplained. Clonal size and the V and J genes are those of that table, whereas D and trimming came from the DNA. This sample has 150,000 to 200,000 clones in its table, and 91% of those were observed once. In total, the top ten clones hold roughly 3.5% of the sample.

According to the study, the label for this sample's time point signals: about 28 days (+/-7) after the second vaccine dose. AZD1222 recipients given second doses at about 4 weeks or at about 12 weeks were pooled, since spike-specific TCR depth and breadth were not found to differ between the two schedules. Vaccinee samples were obtained from the UK trials COV001 and COV002, which included a single-blind randomized controlled phase 2/3 trial of AZD1222 (ChAdOx1 nCoV-19) in healthy adults. For TCRbeta chain sequencing, PBMC samples from trial participants were taken at day 0 and at day 28 after the second dose. The germline V and J ends show losses of 2 bases and 5 bases respectively, and no gene match explains 4 bases of the junction. The CDR3 goes from the cysteine to the phenylalanine over 15 residues. Here the CDR3 DNA is all that survives: 45 bases in frame from base 1. As encoded in the germline V gene, CDR1 is LGHNT while CDR2 is FRNRAP.

The sample consisted of peripheral blood, taken 28 days after the second AZD1222 dose. The clonotype comes from an adult who received the AZD1222 COVID-19 vaccine. In this chain, TRBV12-5 is recombined with TRBJ2-7, with 12 junctional bases fitting TRBD2. Here is the DNA: TGTGCTAGTGGTTTGTCGCGACTAGCGGGAGACGAGCAGTACTTC. It codes for CASGLSRLAGDEQYF.